The 15 T cell receptor beta chains presented below share a single source sample, sequenced in a study of T cell responses to AZD1222 COVID-19 vaccine. Data came from immunoSEQ multiplex PCR; TCRdb stores just in-frame clones and leaves some out. The sample contains 100,000 to 150,000 clones, 80% to 90% of which appear only once. This material consisted of peripheral blood, taken 28 days after the second AZD1222 dose. The receptors originated from an adult who received the AZD1222 COVID-19 vaccine.

This clone was found a few times. The chain carries TRBV28 and TRBJ2-3, with TRBD1 identical over 7 bases. From germline, CDR1 is MDHEN and CDR2 SYDVKM. Trimming took 5 bases from V and 7 from J; bases not matched to a gene: 9. This CDR3 region has 14 residues. The CDR3, as DNA: TGTGCCAGCAGTCTAGGACAGGAACCCCATACGCAGTATTTT. This codes for CASSLGQEPHTQYF.

This clone was counted between two and nine times. The V and J genes are TRBV7-2 and TRBJ1-5; no clear D gene. V lost 4 bases to trimming and J lost 15 bases, with 16 bases between them. CDR1 and CDR2 from the germline V gene are SGHTA and FQGNSA. The CDR3 is made up of 12 amino acids. This CDR3 is CASSSRAGVLHF. As DNA, the CDR3 is TGTGCCAGCAGCTCAAGGGCAGGTGTCTTGCATTTT.

The chain is built from TRBV27 and TRBJ2-7; 9 bases are a match to TRBD1. Germline CDR1 MNHEY, CDR2 SMNVEV (reference sequence). The CDR3 consists of 14 residues. With V trimmed by 4 bases and J by 3 bases, 4 bases remained unmatched. The chain's CDR3 is CASSSGQGHYEQYF. The CDR3 region has the DNA TGTGCCAGCAGTTCGGGACAGGGACACTACGAGCAGTACTTC.

The V call is TRBV7-6, the J call TRBJ1-5; D is perhaps TRBD1 (6 bases). CDR3 size: 14 residues. V was clipped by 3 bases and J by 6 bases, with 12 bases between them. Germline assignment: CDR1 SGHVS and CDR2 FNYEAQ. The CDR3 DNA sequence: TGTGCCAGCAGCTTCCGGACAGAGTCTCAGCCCCAGCATTTT. It encodes CASSFRTESQPQHF.

The chain combines TRBV11-2 with TRBJ2-3, with TRBD2 matching 7 bases. The germline CDR1 and CDR2 sequences are SGHAT and FQNNGV. The CDR3 has 15 residues. With 1 base clipped from V and 1 base from J, the junction kept 2 bases outside the gene matches. Here the CDR3 reads CASSLVSGRTDTQYF. CDR3 bases: TGTGCCAGCAGCTTAGTTAGCGGGCGCACAGATACGCAGTATTTT. The whole variable domain, filled in from reference TRBV11-2 and TRBJ2-3, reads EAGVAQSPRYKIIEKRQSVAFWCNPISGHATLYWYQQILGQGPKLLIQFQNNGVVDDSQLPKDRFSAERLKGVDSTLKIQPAKLEDSAVYLCASSLVSGRTDTQYFGPGTRLTVL.

The CDR3 region is CASSLGTGNQPQHF. CDR3 in DNA: TGTGCCAGCAGCTTAGGGACAGGAAATCAGCCCCAGCATTTT. The chain combines TRBV7-2 with TRBJ1-5; 7 nucleotides match TRBD1. Germline values: CDR1 SGHTA, CDR2 FQGNSA. The CDR3 has 14 amino acids. Germline trimming cut 1 base from V and 4 bases from J; bases unmatched to any gene: 1.

The chain recombines TRBV27 with TRBJ2-7; TRBD2 matches at 8 bases. CDR3 length: 14 residues. The germline V gene encodes CDR1 MNHEY and CDR2 SMNVEV (reference sequence). J was trimmed by 3 bases and V by 8 bases; bases with no gene match: 9. The CDR3 DNA follows: TGTGCCAGCGGGTACACTAGCGGATACTACGAGCAGTACTTC. It is translated as CASGYTSGYYEQYF.

V and J are TRBV7-9 and TRBJ1-3; TRBD1 is a possible D gene (6 bases). Trimming took off 4 bases at V and 0 bases at J, with 13 bases between the two ends. The CDR3 extends over 16 amino acids. From germline, CDR1 is SEHNR and CDR2 FQNEAQ (reference sequence). CDR3 loop: CASSSGRTDSGNTIYF. In nucleotides, the CDR3 is TGTGCCAGCAGCTCGGGCAGGACAGACTCTGGAAACACCATATATTTT.

V gene TRBV27 combines with J gene TRBJ1-1, with D maybe TRBD1 (5 bases). Germline loops: CDR1 MNHEY, CDR2 SMNVEV (reference sequence). This CDR3 region has 15 residues. V lost 4 bases and J lost 4, with 16 bases in between. The CDR3 coding sequence is TGTGCCAGCAGTTCTAAGTTGGGGGTAGGCACTGAAGCTTTCTTT. Its translation is CASSSKLGVGTEAFF.

This clone has just one count. The genes are TRBV18 and TRBJ1-2; a possible D gene is TRBD1 (6 bases). CDR3 length: 15 residues. Trimming took off 1 base at V and 6 bases at J, with 15 bases between the two ends. Per the germline V gene, CDR1 is KGHSH and CDR2 is LQKENI. The CDR3 coding sequence is TGTGCCAGCTCACCACGGACGTCAGGGGAGAATGGCTACACCTTC. This sequence encodes CASSPRTSGENGYTF.

This clone was observed a handful of times. The chain is built from TRBV18 and TRBJ1-2; D call uncertain. The CDR3 covers 13 residues. The germline V and J ends were trimmed by 2 bases and 6 bases, with 10 bases remaining between them. The germline CDR1 and CDR2 sequences are KGHSH and LQKENI. In DNA, the CDR3 is TGTGCCAGCTCACCAAGGTCGGAGAATGGCTACACCTTC. Protein product: CASSPRSENGYTF. Full variable domain (missing parts from reference TRBV18 and TRBJ1-2): NAGVMQNPRHLVRRRGQEARLRCSPMKGHSHVYWYRQLPEEGLKFMVYLQKENIIDESGMPKERFSAEFPKEGPSILRIQQVVRGDSAAYFCASSPRSENGYTFGSGTRLTVV.

The chain combines TRBV9 with TRBJ2-5; D possibly corresponds to TRBD1 (5 bases). Trimming removed 0 bases at V and 1 base at J, with 7 bases between. The CDR3 runs 14 residues. CDR1 is SGDLS, CDR2 YYNGEE, per germline. In DNA, the CDR3 is TGTGCCAGCAGCGTAGGAAGGGGCCAAGAGACCCAGTACTTC. Protein product: CASSVGRGQETQYF.

The J gene is TRBJ1-1, the V gene TRBV28; D may be TRBD1 (5 bases). CDR3 size: 14 residues. Germline V gene data show CDR1 as MDHEN and CDR2 as SYDVKM. The germline V and J ends were trimmed by 4 bases and 6 bases, with 15 bases remaining between them. The CDR3 DNA is TGTGCCAGCAGTTATCCAACGCAGGGTTCTGAAGCTTTCTTT. Translating it yields CASSYPTQGSEAFF.

This rearrangement joins TRBV27 to TRBJ2-4, with 10 bases matching TRBD2. The CDR3 spans 14 residues. The germline V gene has CDR1 MNHEY and CDR2 SMNVEV (reference sequence). Germline trimming cut 5 bases from V and 4 bases from J; bases unmatched to any gene: 2. The DNA of the CDR3 is TGTGCCAGCAGTCAGACTAGCGGGAAAAACATTCAGTACTTC. It translates to CASSQTSGKNIQYF.

The chain combines TRBV19 with TRBJ2-3; 9 nucleotides align to TRBD2. Germline CDR1 and CDR2: LNHDA and SQIVND (reference sequence). J was trimmed by 2 bases and V by 3 bases; bases with no gene match: 6. This CDR3 is 16 amino acids long. The CDR3 DNA follows: TGTGCCAGTAGTATTGCAGCGGGGGGATTCACAGATACGCAGTATTTT. Translated, it gives CASSIAAGGFTDTQYF.